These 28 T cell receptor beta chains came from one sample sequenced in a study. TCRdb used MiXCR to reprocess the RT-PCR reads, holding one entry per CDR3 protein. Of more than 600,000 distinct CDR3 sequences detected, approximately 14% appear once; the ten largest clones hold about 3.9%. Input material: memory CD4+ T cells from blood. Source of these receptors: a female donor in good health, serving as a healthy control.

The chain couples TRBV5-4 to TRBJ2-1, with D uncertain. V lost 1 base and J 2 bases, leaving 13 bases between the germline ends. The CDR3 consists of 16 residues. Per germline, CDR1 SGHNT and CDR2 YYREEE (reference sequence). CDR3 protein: CASSLLPPIPYNEQFF. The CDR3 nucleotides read TGTGCCAGCAGCTTGCTCCCCCCTATCCCCTACAATGAGCAGTTCTTC.

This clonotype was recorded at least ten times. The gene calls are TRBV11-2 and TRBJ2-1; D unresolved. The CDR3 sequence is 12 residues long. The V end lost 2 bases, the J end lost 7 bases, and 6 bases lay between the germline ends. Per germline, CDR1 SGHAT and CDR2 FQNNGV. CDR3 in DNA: TGTGCCAGCAGCTTATGGCAGAATGAGCAGTTCTTC. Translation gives CASSLWQNEQFF.

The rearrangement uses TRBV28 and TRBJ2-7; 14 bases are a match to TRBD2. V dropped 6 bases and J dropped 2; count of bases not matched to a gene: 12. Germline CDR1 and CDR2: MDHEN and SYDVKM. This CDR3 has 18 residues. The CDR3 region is CASSTGLAGDHDPYEQYF. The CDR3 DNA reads TGTGCCAGCAGCACGGGACTAGCGGGAGACCATGACCCCTACGAGCAGTACTTC.

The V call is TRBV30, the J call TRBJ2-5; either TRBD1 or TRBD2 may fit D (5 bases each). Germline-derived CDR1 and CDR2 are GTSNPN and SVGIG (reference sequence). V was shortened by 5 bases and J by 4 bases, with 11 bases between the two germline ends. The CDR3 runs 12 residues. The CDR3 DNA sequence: TGTGCCTGGGGGAGACAGAGAGAGACCCAGTACTTC. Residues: CAWGRQRETQYF.

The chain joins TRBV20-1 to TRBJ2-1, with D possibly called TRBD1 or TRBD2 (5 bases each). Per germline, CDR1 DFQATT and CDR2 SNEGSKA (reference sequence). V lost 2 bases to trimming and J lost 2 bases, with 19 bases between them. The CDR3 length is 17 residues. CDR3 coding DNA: TGCAGTGCTAGATCCCCGGGGACGAGCGGCGCCTACAATGAGCAGTTCTTC. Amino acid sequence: CSARSPGTSGAYNEQFF.

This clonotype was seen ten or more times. CDR3 bases: TGTGCCAGCAGTTACACGGCCCATAGCAATCAGCCCCAGCATTTT. Residues: CASSYTAHSNQPQHF. The chain is built from TRBV6-5 and TRBJ1-5; D ambiguous. Germline V gene lookup returns CDR1 MNHEY and CDR2 SVGAGI. V was cut by 2 bases and J by 0 bases, with 8 bases left in between. The CDR3 is made up of 15 amino acids.

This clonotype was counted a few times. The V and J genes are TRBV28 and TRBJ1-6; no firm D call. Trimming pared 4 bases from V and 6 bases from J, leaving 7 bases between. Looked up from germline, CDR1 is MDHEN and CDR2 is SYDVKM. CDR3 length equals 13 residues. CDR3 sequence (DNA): TGTGCCAGCAGTTCCTGGACTAATTCACCCCTCCACTTT. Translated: CASSSWTNSPLHF.

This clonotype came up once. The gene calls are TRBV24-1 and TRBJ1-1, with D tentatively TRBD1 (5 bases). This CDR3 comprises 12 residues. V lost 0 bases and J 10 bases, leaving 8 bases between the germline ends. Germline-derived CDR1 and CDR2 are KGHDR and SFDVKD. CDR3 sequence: CATSDLGHVAFF. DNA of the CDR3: TGTGCCACCAGTGATTTGGGACACGTAGCTTTCTTT.

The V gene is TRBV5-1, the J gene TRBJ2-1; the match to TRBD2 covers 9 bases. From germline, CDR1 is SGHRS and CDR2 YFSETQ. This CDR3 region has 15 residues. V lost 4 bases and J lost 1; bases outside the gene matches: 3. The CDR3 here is CASSPSGESYNEQFF. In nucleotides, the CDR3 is TGCGCCAGCAGCCCTAGCGGGGAATCCTACAATGAGCAGTTCTTC.

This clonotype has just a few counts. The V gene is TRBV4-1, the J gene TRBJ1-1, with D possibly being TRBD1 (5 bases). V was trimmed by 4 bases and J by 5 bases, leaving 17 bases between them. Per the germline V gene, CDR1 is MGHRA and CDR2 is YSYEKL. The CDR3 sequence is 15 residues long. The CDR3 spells CASSLRMGGRTEAFF. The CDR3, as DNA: TGCGCCAGCAGCCTTCGCATGGGGGGGAGGACTGAAGCTTTCTTT.

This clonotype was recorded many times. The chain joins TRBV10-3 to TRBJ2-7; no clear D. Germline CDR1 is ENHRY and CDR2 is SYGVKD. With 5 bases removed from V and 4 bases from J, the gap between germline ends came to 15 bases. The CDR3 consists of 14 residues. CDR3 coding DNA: TGTGCCATCAGTCCTAATAGGTCCCCATACGAGCAGTACTTC. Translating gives CAISPNRSPYEQYF.

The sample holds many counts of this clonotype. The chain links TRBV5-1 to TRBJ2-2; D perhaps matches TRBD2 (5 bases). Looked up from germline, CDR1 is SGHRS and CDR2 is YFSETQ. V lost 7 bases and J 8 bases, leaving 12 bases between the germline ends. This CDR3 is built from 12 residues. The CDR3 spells CASGFGEGELFF. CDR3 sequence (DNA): TGCGCCAGCGGATTCGGGGAGGGGGAGCTGTTTTTT.

For the CDR3, the DNA is TGCGCCAGCAGCTATCTACAGGGGGGGGGCTACGAGCAGTACTTC. This translates into CASSYLQGGGYEQYF. J is TRBJ2-7 and V is TRBV5-1; D possibly corresponds to TRBD1 (8 bases). This CDR3 has 15 amino acids. Germline V gives CDR1 SGHRS, CDR2 YFSETQ. The ends were cut back, 3 bases at V and 3 bases at J, with 16 bases in the middle.

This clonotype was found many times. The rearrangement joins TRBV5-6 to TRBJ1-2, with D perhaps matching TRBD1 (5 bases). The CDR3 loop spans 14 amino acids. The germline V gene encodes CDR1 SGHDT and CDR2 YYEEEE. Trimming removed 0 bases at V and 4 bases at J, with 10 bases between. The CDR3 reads CASSLEGRVYGYTF. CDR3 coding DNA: TGTGCCAGCAGCTTGGAGGGGAGGGTCTATGGCTACACCTTC. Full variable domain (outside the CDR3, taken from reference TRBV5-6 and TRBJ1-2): DAGVTQSPTHLIKTRGQQVTLRCSPKSGHDTVSWYQQALGQGPQFIFQYYEEEERQRGNFPDRFSGHQFPNYSSELNVNALLLGDSALYLCASSLEGRVYGYTFGSGTRLTVV.

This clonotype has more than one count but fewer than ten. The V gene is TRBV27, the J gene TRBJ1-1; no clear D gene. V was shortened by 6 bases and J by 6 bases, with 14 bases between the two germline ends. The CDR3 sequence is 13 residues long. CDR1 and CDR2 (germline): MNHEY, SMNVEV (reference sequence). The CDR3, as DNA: TGTGCCAGCAGGCCTAGAGTTGAGGCTGAAGCTTTCTTT. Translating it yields CASRPRVEAEAFF.

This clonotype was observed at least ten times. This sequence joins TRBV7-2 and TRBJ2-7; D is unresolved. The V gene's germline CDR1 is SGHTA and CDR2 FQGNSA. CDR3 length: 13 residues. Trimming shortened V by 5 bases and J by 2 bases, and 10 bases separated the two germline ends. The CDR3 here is CASSTIGPYEQYF. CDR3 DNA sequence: TGTGCCAGCAGCACCATAGGACCCTACGAGCAGTACTTC.

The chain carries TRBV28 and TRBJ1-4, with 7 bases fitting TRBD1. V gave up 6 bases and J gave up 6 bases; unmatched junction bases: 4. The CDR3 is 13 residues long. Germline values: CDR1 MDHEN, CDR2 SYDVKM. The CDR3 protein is CASSTTGDEKLFF. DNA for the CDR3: TGTGCCAGCAGCACAACAGGGGATGAAAAACTGTTTTTT.

The CDR3 region has the DNA TGTGCCATCAGTGGGAGGACAGGACCCTACGAGCAGTACTTC. It yields the protein CAISGRTGPYEQYF. The V gene is TRBV10-3, the J gene TRBJ2-7, with 7 bases lining up with TRBD1. CDR3 length equals 14 residues. V shed 4 bases and J 2 bases; nucleotides not matched to a gene: 5. Germline V CDR1 and CDR2: ENHRY, SYGVKD.

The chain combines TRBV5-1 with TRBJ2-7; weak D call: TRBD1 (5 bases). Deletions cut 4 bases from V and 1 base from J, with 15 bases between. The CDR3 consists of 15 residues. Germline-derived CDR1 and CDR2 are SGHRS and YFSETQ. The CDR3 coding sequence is TGCGCCAGCAGCACCTACAGGACGGATTCCTACGAGCAGTACTTC. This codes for CASSTYRTDSYEQYF.

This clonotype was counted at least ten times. In DNA form, the CDR3 reads TGCGCCAGCAGCTTGACAGGGGGCGGCTACGAGCAGTACTTC. Protein sequence: CASSLTGGGYEQYF. J is TRBJ2-7 and V is TRBV5-1; the match to TRBD1 covers 9 bases. J lost 3 bases, V lost 1 base, and 2 bases had no gene match. The CDR3 is 14 residues long. The germline CDR1 and CDR2 sequences are SGHRS and YFSETQ. Using reference TRBV5-1 and TRBJ2-7 for the parts outside the CDR3, the full variable domain is KAGVTQTPRYLIKTRGQQVTLSCSPISGHRSVSWYQQTPGQGLQFLFEYFSETQRNKGNFPGRFSGRQFSNSRSEMNVSTLELGDSALYLCASSLTGGGYEQYFGPGTRLTVT.

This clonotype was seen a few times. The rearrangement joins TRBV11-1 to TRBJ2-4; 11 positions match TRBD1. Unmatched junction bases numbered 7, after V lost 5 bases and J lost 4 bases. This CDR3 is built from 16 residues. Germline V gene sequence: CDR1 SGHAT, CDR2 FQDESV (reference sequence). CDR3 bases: TGTGCCAGCAGCACGGGGACAGGGGGAATGAAAAACATTCAGTACTTC. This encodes CASSTGTGGMKNIQYF. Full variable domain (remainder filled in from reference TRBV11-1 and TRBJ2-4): EAEVAQSPRYKITEKSQAVAFWCDPISGHATLYWYRQILGQGPELLVQFQDESVVDDSQLPKDRFSAERLKGVDSTLKIQPAELGDSAMYLCASSTGTGGMKNIQYFGAGTRLSVL.

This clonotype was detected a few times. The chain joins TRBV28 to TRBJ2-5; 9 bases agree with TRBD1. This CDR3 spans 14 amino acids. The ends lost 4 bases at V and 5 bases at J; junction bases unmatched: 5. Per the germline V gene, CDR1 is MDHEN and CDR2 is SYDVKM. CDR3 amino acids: CASSWNRGLETQYF. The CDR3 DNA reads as TGTGCCAGCAGTTGGAACAGGGGGCTGGAGACCCAGTACTTC.

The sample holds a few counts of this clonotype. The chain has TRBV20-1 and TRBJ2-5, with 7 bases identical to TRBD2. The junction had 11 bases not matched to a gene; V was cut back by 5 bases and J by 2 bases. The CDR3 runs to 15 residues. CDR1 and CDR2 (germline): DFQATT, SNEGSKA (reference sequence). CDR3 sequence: CSASEASGAQETQYF. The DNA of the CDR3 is TGCAGTGCTTCAGAAGCCAGCGGGGCACAAGAGACCCAGTACTTC.

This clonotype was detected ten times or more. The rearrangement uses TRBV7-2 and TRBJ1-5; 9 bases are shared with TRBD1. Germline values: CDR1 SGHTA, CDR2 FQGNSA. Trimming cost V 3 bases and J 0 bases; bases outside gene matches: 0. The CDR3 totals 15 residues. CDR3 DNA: TGTGCCAGCAGCTTGGACAGGGGTAGCAATCAGCCCCAGCATTTT. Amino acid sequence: CASSLDRGSNQPQHF. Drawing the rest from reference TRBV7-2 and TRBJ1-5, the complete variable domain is GAGVSQSPSNKVTEKGKDVELRCDPISGHTALYWYRQSLGQGLEFLIYFQGNSAPDKSGLPSDRFSAERTGGSVSTLTIQRTQQEDSAVYLCASSLDRGSNQPQHFGDGTRLSIL.

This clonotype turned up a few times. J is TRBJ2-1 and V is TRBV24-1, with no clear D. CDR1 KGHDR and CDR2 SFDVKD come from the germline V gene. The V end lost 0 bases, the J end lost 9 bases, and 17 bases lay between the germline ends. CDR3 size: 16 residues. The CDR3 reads CATSDLDTTGAGEQFF. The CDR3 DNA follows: TGTGCCACCAGTGATTTGGACACCACGGGTGCTGGTGAGCAGTTCTTC.

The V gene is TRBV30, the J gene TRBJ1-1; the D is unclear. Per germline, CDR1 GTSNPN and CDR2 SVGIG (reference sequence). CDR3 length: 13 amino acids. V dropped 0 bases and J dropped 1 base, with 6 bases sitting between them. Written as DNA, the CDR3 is TGTGCCTGGAGTGTATCGGCGAACACTGAAGCTTTCTTT. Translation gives CAWSVSANTEAFF. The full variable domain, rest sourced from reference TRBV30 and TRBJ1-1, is SQTIHQWPATLVQPVGSPLSLECTVEGTSNPNLYWYRQAAGRGLQLLFYSVGIGQISSEVPQNLSASRPQDRQFILSSKKLLLSDSGFYLCAWSVSANTEAFFGQGTRLTVV.

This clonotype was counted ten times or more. For the CDR3, the DNA is TGCAGTGCTGCTTCCACGGGGGGGGTATTATTTGGGACCCAGTACTTC. Its translation: CSAASTGGVLFGTQYF. The chain recombines TRBV20-1 with TRBJ2-5; 8 nucleotides match TRBD2. CDR3 length: 16 residues. V was clipped by 5 bases and J by 7 bases; unmatched bases: 18. Germline CDR1 DFQATT, CDR2 SNEGSKA (reference sequence).

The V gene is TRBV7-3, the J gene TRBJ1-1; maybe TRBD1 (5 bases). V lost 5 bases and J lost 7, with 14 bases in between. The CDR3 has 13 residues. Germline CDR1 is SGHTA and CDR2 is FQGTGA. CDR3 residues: CASSRGQGDEAFF. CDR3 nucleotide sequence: TGTGCCAGCAGCCGAGGGCAGGGCGATGAAGCTTTCTTT.